What follows are 23 T cell receptor beta chains derived from one specimen sequenced in a study of cytomegalovirus exposure and HLA in healthy donors. Vbeta (60) and Jbeta (13) primers were used in the PCR. Assay used: immunoSEQ multiplex PCR; TCRdb lists only in-frame clones, some missing. The data contain about 200,000 clones, 65% to 90% of them singletons. Sequencing was performed on PBMCs. These receptors were taken from a woman in her twenties or thirties in good health and CMV-seronegative.

J is TRBJ2-7 and V is TRBV28; the D gene is possibly TRBD2 (6 bases). Germline assignment: CDR1 MDHEN and CDR2 SYDVKM. V shed 7 bases and J shed 2 bases, with 21 bases lying between them. This CDR3 contains 16 residues. As DNA, the CDR3 is TGTGCCAGCAAAGAACCCGGGGGACGCAAACCCTACGAGCAGTACTTC. Encoded protein: CASKEPGGRKPYEQYF.

This clone was found a few times. The chain couples TRBV6-1 to TRBJ2-5, with D possibly matching TRBD1 (6 bases). Trimming took off 2 bases at V and 1 base at J, with 11 bases between the two ends. The germline V gene encodes CDR1 MNHNS and CDR2 SASEGT. CDR3 length: 15 amino acids. Written as DNA, the CDR3 is TGTGCCAGCAGTGAAAGGGGGTTAGCCCAAGAGACCCAGTACTTC. This sequence encodes CASSERGLAQETQYF.

V usage is TRBV28 and J usage is TRBJ2-7, with unresolved D. Germline V gene lookup returns CDR1 MDHEN and CDR2 SYDVKM. Trimming stripped 2 bases from V and 0 bases from J, with 11 bases between. The CDR3 has 15 residues. The CDR3 DNA follows: TGTGCCAGCAGTTTAGGAGCCACCTCCTCCTACGAGCAGTACTTC. The encoded protein is CASSLGATSSYEQYF.

This chain joins TRBV5-5 and TRBJ2-7, with a tentative D call TRBD1 (5 bases). The CDR3 is 15 residues long. Trimming removed 0 bases at V and 0 bases at J, with 10 bases between. The germline V gene has CDR1 SGHKS and CDR2 YYEKEE (reference sequence). The CDR3 DNA is TGTGCCAGCAGCTTGGGACAGCGAAGCTCCTACGAGCAGTACTTC. Translating it yields CASSLGQRSSYEQYF. Full variable domain (remainder filled in from reference TRBV5-5 and TRBJ2-7): DAGVTQSPTHLIKTRGQQVTLRCSPISGHKSVSWYQQVLGQGPQFIFQYYEKEERGRGNFPDRFSARQFPNYSSELNVNALLLGDSALYLCASSLGQRSSYEQYFGPGTRLTVT.

This clone was counted a few times. V is TRBV5-5 and J is TRBJ2-5; tentative D call: TRBD1 (5 bases). This CDR3 has 13 amino acids. Germline CDR1 SGHKS, CDR2 YYEKEE (reference sequence). Trimming took off 3 bases at V and 5 bases at J, with 11 bases between the two ends. CDR3 bases: TGTGCCAGCAGCTCGGACAATAGGGAGACCCAGTACTTC. This gives the protein CASSSDNRETQYF.

The chain couples TRBV28 to TRBJ2-1, with 7 bases fitting TRBD1. Per germline, CDR1 MDHEN and CDR2 SYDVKM. The CDR3 has 13 residues. The V segment lost 6 bases and the J segment 4 bases; nucleotides outside the gene matches: 3. The CDR3 loop reads CASSPTGYNEQFF. The DNA for the CDR3 is TGTGCCAGCAGCCCGACAGGGTACAATGAGCAGTTCTTC.

This clone came up a few times. This rearrangement joins TRBV7-3 to TRBJ2-1, with D possibly TRBD2 on 6 matching bases. The CDR3 is 16 amino acids. The V and J ends lost 1 base and 8 bases respectively, with 18 bases between them. Germline CDR1 and CDR2: SGHTA and FQGTGA. CDR3 residues: CASSLNRGLSRYEQFF. DNA of the CDR3: TGTGCCAGCAGCTTAAATCGCGGACTATCGAGGTATGAGCAGTTCTTC. The full variable domain, completed using reference TRBV7-3 and TRBJ2-1, is GAGVSQTPSNKVTEKGKYVELRCDPISGHTALYWYRQSLGQGPEFLIYFQGTGAADDSGLPNDRFFAVRPEGSVSTLKIQRTERGDSAVYLCASSLNRGLSRYEQFFGPGTRLTVL.

The rearrangement joins TRBV6-6 to TRBJ2-2; maybe TRBD2 (6 bases). In germline, CDR1 is MNHNY, CDR2 SVGAGI (reference sequence). The CDR3 spans 15 residues. V was trimmed by 4 bases and J by 1 base, leaving 10 bases between them. This CDR3 reads CASSSLGGNTGELFF. The CDR3 nucleotides read TGTGCCAGCAGTTCTTTGGGGGGGAACACCGGGGAGCTGTTTTTT.

This sequence joins TRBV18 and TRBJ2-3, with 11 bases matching TRBD2. Trimming removed 4 bases from V and 3 bases from J; junction bases left unmatched: 9. The CDR3 length is 17 residues. Germline CDR1 KGHSH, CDR2 LQKENI. CDR3 sequence: CASSLSTSGSGTDTQYF. CDR3 sequence (DNA): TGTGCCAGCTCACTTAGTACTAGCGGGAGCGGAACAGATACGCAGTATTTT.

V gene TRBV5-1 combines with J gene TRBJ2-1; 9 nucleotides match TRBD1. Germline values: CDR1 SGHRS, CDR2 YFSETQ. The V and J ends lost 3 bases and 4 bases, in that order; junction bases with no gene match: 8. The CDR3 loop spans 16 amino acids. CDR3 amino acids: CASSYLGTGFYNEQFF. As DNA, the CDR3 is TGCGCCAGCAGCTACCTCGGGACAGGGTTTTACAATGAGCAGTTCTTC.

The rearrangement joins TRBV5-1 to TRBJ1-1; 8 nucleotides match TRBD1. Looked up from germline, CDR1 is SGHRS and CDR2 is YFSETQ. Trimming removed 7 bases from V and 1 base from J; junction bases left unmatched: 9. The CDR3 is made up of 15 amino acids. This CDR3 reads CASPRQGKRNTEAFF. For the CDR3, the DNA is TGCGCCAGCCCTAGACAGGGGAAGCGGAACACTGAAGCTTTCTTT.

The chain uses TRBV2 and TRBJ1-1; D unresolved. The germline CDR1 and CDR2 sequences are SNHLY and FYNNEI. Deletions cut 10 bases from V and 7 bases from J, with 19 bases between. The CDR3 is 13 amino acids. DNA for the CDR3: TGTGCCACCTACCGCAGCCGGGTGGGTGAAGCTTTCTTT. It yields the protein CATYRSRVGEAFF.

The V and J genes are TRBV28 and TRBJ1-4, with 7 bases matching TRBD1. J lost 7 bases, V lost 5 bases, and 10 bases had no gene match. The CDR3 runs 15 residues. Germline V gives CDR1 MDHEN, CDR2 SYDVKM. In DNA form, the CDR3 reads TGTGCCAGCAGTACAACAGGGGAGCACCCTGAAAAACTGTTTTTT. Translation: CASSTTGEHPEKLFF.

The rearrangement uses TRBV11-1 and TRBJ2-1, with a tentative D call TRBD2 (6 bases). V lost 5 bases, J lost 9 bases, and 17 bases lay in between. Per the germline V gene, CDR1 is SGHAT and CDR2 is FQDESV (reference sequence). The CDR3 totals 14 residues. The CDR3 region is CASSRRLGSGEQFF. The CDR3 DNA reads TGTGCCAGCAGCCGCAGACTAGGATCGGGTGAGCAGTTCTTC.

This rearrangement joins TRBV10-2 to TRBJ2-3; perhaps TRBD1 as D (6 bases). The V and J ends lost 6 bases and 7 bases respectively, with 20 bases between them. The germline CDR1 and CDR2 sequences are WSHSY and SAAADI. The CDR3 sequence is 15 residues long. The CDR3, as DNA: TGCGCCAGCAGAAAACAGGGAAGAGGTGTCTATACGCAGTATTTT. Its translation: CASRKQGRGVYTQYF.

The rearrangement uses TRBV5-1 and TRBJ2-1; possibly TRBD2 for D (5 bases). The germline V gene has CDR1 SGHRS and CDR2 YFSETQ. The length of the CDR3 is 16 residues. The V end was cut by 0 bases, the J end by 8 bases, with 18 bases between. Here the CDR3 DNA reads TGCGCCAGCAGCTTGGCCGTACTAGTATATAGGGATGAGCAGTTCTTC. This encodes CASSLAVLVYRDEQFF.

The CDR3, as DNA: TGTGCCTCCAGCTGGGCGGGGAGCTCCTACGAGCAGTACTTC. Translation: CASSWAGSSYEQYF. This chain connects TRBV5-6 to TRBJ2-7; possible D gene TRBD2, 6 bases. Germline V gene sequence: CDR1 SGHDT, CDR2 YYEEEE. This CDR3 contains 14 residues. V lost 10 bases and J lost 0, with 17 bases in between.

The rearrangement uses TRBV27 and TRBJ2-1, with D tentatively TRBD2 (5 bases). V lost 1 base to trimming and J lost 9 bases, with 10 bases between them. CDR3 length: 13 amino acids. Looked up from germline, CDR1 is MNHEY and CDR2 is SMNVEV (reference sequence). CDR3 sequence reads: CASSLLYRGEQFF. The CDR3 DNA follows: TGTGCCAGCAGTTTATTATATCGGGGTGAGCAGTTCTTC.

The rearrangement links TRBV10-3 to TRBJ2-3, with a weak D call TRBD1 (6 bases). V was pared by 2 bases and J by 4 bases, with 10 bases between. The germline gives CDR1 ENHRY, CDR2 SYGVKD. The length of the CDR3 is 14 residues. The CDR3 bases are TGTGCCATCAGTGAGCCTACAGGGCCAGATACGCAGTATTTT. Translated: CAISEPTGPDTQYF.

The J gene is TRBJ2-6, the V gene TRBV6-1; a possible D gene is TRBD1 (5 bases). The CDR3 is 15 amino acids. Per the germline V gene, CDR1 is MNHNS and CDR2 is SASEGT. V was trimmed by 6 bases and J by 4 bases, leaving 13 bases between them. CDR3 sequence reads: CASRLGASGANVLTF. Written as DNA, the CDR3 is TGTGCCAGCAGGCTTGGGGCGTCCGGGGCCAACGTCCTGACTTTC.

As DNA, the CDR3 is TGCAGCGTTGGGGGACAGGGGTGGGAGACCCAGTACTTC. This gives the protein CSVGGQGWETQYF. This chain connects TRBV29-1 to TRBJ2-5; 10 nucleotides align to TRBD1. The CDR3 loop spans 13 amino acids. The junction had 4 bases not matched to a gene; V was cut back by 4 bases and J by 5 bases. The germline CDR1 and CDR2 sequences are SQVTM and ANQGSEA.

The chain couples TRBV7-9 to TRBJ2-7; a weak D match, TRBD1 (6 bases). With 2 bases removed from V and 1 base from J, the gap between germline ends came to 12 bases. CDR1 and CDR2 from the germline V gene are SEHNR and FQNEAQ (reference sequence). This CDR3 is 15 amino acids long. The CDR3 DNA follows: TGTGCCAGCAGCTTAATTCAGGGGATATCCTACGAGCAGTACTTC. It encodes CASSLIQGISYEQYF.

The chain joins TRBV27 to TRBJ2-3; 7 bases are shared with TRBD1. V was clipped by 4 bases and J by 0 bases; unmatched bases: 10. This CDR3 is built from 17 residues. Germline values: CDR1 MNHEY, CDR2 SMNVEV (reference sequence). CDR3 coding DNA: TGTGCCAGCAGTTCGTGGAAGACAGGGCTTAGCACAGATACGCAGTATTTT. This translates into CASSSWKTGLSTDTQYF.